Below are 12 T cell receptor beta chains sequenced from a single sample in a study of CD8+ T cells in alopecia areata. Treatment meaning: oral pan-JAK inhibitor, 5-10 mg twice daily. Reverse transcription of extracted RNA yielded cDNA, which provided the sequencing template. The protocol was immunoSEQ multiplex PCR, while the TCRdb copy is restricted to in-frame clones and leaves out a portion. The sample holds around 110,000 clones; roughly 50% are singletons and the top ten take 12%. Material: CD8+ T cells sorted from blood, obtained at week 24, from a patient treated with tofacitinib. The source is a human donor with alopecia areata.

This chain links TRBV2 with TRBJ2-5, with 11 positions matching TRBD2. Per germline, CDR1 SNHLY and CDR2 FYNNEI. The trim removed 8 bases at V and 5 bases at J, leaving 10 bases unmatched. The CDR3 consists of 15 residues. The CDR3 nucleotides read TGTGCCAGCCTCCAAGCAGCTAGCGGGGGGGAGACCCAGTACTTC. Translation: CASLQAASGGETQYF.

The chain uses TRBV5-1 and TRBJ2-5; 8 positions agree with TRBD1. Germline V gene sequence: CDR1 SGHRS, CDR2 YFSETQ. This CDR3 is 13 amino acids long. V lost 3 bases, J lost 4 bases, and 2 bases stayed unmatched. The CDR3 here is CASSYTGGETQYF. The CDR3 DNA reads as TGCGCCAGCAGCTATACAGGGGGAGAGACCCAGTACTTC.

In its sample, this clone was seen a few times. The chain employs TRBV19 and TRBJ1-2, with D possibly being TRBD1 (5 bases). This CDR3 is built from 15 residues. Germline V gene lookup returns CDR1 LNHDA and CDR2 SQIVND (reference sequence). V dropped 5 bases and J dropped 0 bases, with 13 bases sitting between them. The CDR3 protein is CASSPTTGANYGYTF. Written as DNA, the CDR3 is TGTGCCAGTAGTCCAACTACGGGGGCTAACTATGGCTACACCTTC. The full variable domain, in which reference TRBV19 and TRBJ1-2 provide the parts outside the CDR3, is DGGITQSPKYLFRKEGQNVTLSCEQNLNHDAMYWYRQDPGQGLRLIYYSQIVNDFQKGDIAEGYSVSREKKESFPLTVTSAQKNPTAFYLCASSPTTGANYGYTFGSGTRLTVV.

The chain uses TRBV7-6 and TRBJ1-1; 8 nucleotides agree with TRBD1. The J segment lost 4 bases and the V segment lost 0 bases, leaving 4 bases of the junction unmatched. The length of the CDR3 is 15 residues. CDR1 is SGHVS, CDR2 FNYEAQ, per germline. This CDR3 reads CASSLAQGASTEAFF. The CDR3 DNA reads as TGTGCCAGCAGCTTAGCCCAGGGGGCTAGCACTGAAGCTTTCTTT.

This chain joins TRBV7-2 and TRBJ2-7; no clear D gene. The V gene lost 3 bases and the J gene lost 4 bases, with 19 bases spanning the gap. This CDR3 is built from 16 residues. The germline V gene has CDR1 SGHTA and CDR2 FQGNSA. The CDR3 coding sequence is TGTGCCAGCAGCTTCGCGACCCCCGCCCCCCAATACGAGCAGTACTTC. Translated, it gives CASSFATPAPQYEQYF.

This clone was recorded a few times. The V call is TRBV6-1, the J call TRBJ1-1; the match to TRBD1 covers 10 bases. The CDR3 spans 14 residues. Germline V gene lookup returns CDR1 MNHNS and CDR2 SASEGT. The junction had 0 bases not matched to a gene; V was cut back by 1 base and J by 4 bases. CDR3 nucleotide sequence: TGTGCCAGCAGTGAAGGGACAGGGGGCACTGAAGCTTTCTTT. Protein: CASSEGTGGTEAFF.

The chain combines TRBV5-6 with TRBJ2-1; unclear D gene. Germline loops: CDR1 SGHDT, CDR2 YYEEEE. V lost 4 bases and J lost 8, with 10 bases in between. This CDR3 spans 12 amino acids. The CDR3 loop is CASSGLEDEQFF. CDR3 nucleotides: TGTGCCAGCAGCGGTCTAGAGGATGAGCAGTTCTTC.

The chain uses TRBV7-9 and TRBJ2-7; D remains ambiguous. This CDR3 has 13 amino acids. The V and J ends lost 5 bases and 4 bases respectively, with 12 bases between them. Germline V gene lookup returns CDR1 SEHNR and CDR2 FQNEAQ (reference sequence). The CDR3 loop reads CASSPENGYEQYF. The CDR3 DNA reads TGTGCCAGCAGCCCTGAAAATGGGTACGAGCAGTACTTC.

The chain is built from TRBV5-6 and TRBJ1-2; TRBD1 matches 8 bases. Trimming at V came to 3 bases and at J to 3 bases, leaving 4 bases not matched to a gene. From germline, CDR1 is SGHDT and CDR2 YYEEEE. The CDR3 contains 14 residues. As DNA, the CDR3 is TGTGCCAGCAGCTGGAAGGACAGGGACTATGGCTACACCTTC. Translated, it gives CASSWKDRDYGYTF.

This clone was seen only a few times. This chain uses TRBV4-3 with TRBJ2-5; D remains unclear. Germline-derived CDR1 and CDR2 are LGHNA and YSLEER. CDR3 length: 15 residues. V lost 0 bases and J lost 3, with 11 bases in between. CDR3 sequence: CASSQEYPVEETQYF. CDR3 in DNA: TGCGCCAGCAGCCAAGAGTATCCGGTCGAAGAGACCCAGTACTTC.

The chain couples TRBV7-9 to TRBJ2-3, with TRBD2 matching over 9 bases. The CDR3 spans 15 residues. The trim removed 8 bases at V and 6 bases at J, leaving 12 bases unmatched. Per germline, CDR1 SEHNR and CDR2 FQNEAQ (reference sequence). CDR3 in amino acids: CASPGSGGLFDTQYF. CDR3 sequence (DNA): TGTGCCAGCCCGGGGAGCGGGGGGCTCTTTGATACGCAGTATTTT.

Concerning this clone: The germline gene is not matched at one end of the junction; a read error may be the cause. The chain has TRBV13 and TRBJ2-1, with D perhaps matching TRBD1 (5 bases). CDR3 size: 11 residues. Germline V gives CDR1 PRHDT, CDR2 FYEKMQ (reference sequence). The CDR3 loop is CASSVGDEEFF. The CDR3 region has the DNA TGTGCCAGCAGCGTAGGGGATGAGGAGTTCTTC.